The entry below gives a single TCR beta chain sequence along with its context. These data are taken from a study of regulatory and conventional T cells in RAG deficiency. The protocol was immunoSEQ multiplex PCR, while the TCRdb copy is restricted to in-frame clones and leaves out a portion. The sample lists roughly 32,000 clones, about 88% occurring once. Another study also made use of these data, one on regulatory T cells. As reported in that work: The primer mix had 52 TRBV and 13 TRBJ primers.

This sequence originates from a human donor in good health. Sequencing was carried out using CD8+ T cells sorted from blood.

CDR3 region: CASSLSPNQPQHF. The CDR3 bases are TGTGCCAGCAGCTTATCCCCTAATCAGCCCCAGCATTTT. The genes are TRBV7-6 and TRBJ1-5, with no clear D. This CDR3 region has 13 residues. V lost 2 bases and J 4 bases, leaving 6 bases between the germline ends. CDR1 and CDR2 (germline): SGHVS, FNYEAQ. Full variable domain (missing parts from reference TRBV7-6 and TRBJ1-5): GAGVSQSPRYKVTKRGQDVALRCDPISGHVSLYWYRQALGQGPEFLTYFNYEAQQDKSGLPNDRFSAERPEGSISTLTIQRTEQRDSAMYRCASSLSPNQPQHFGDGTRLSIL.